The T cell receptor beta chain under discussion was sequenced for a study of control samples from healthy donors and cancer patients. Sequencing was performed with immunoSEQ multiplex PCR; in TCRdb, only in-frame clones are kept and a portion is missing. The sample holds tens of thousands of clones, 85% to 90% seen once. V was clipped by 5 bases and J by 2 bases, with 10 bases between them. The CDR3 loop spans 13 amino acids. Germline V gives CDR1 SGHNT, CDR2 YYREEE (reference sequence). The sequencing sample was made of PBMCs. The V gene is TRBV5-4, the J gene TRBJ1-1, with D uncertain. This sequence was found in a man over 45 with head and neck cancer. CDR3 in amino acids: CASRMVSNTEAFF. As DNA, the CDR3 is TGTGCCAGCAGGATGGTGTCTAACACTGAAGCTTTCTTT.